A single sample gave rise to the 16 T cell receptor beta chains below, sequenced in a study of blood T cell repertoires in COVID-19. Here immunoSEQ multiplex PCR was the method, and the copy in TCRdb shows in-frame clones only, minus some. The top ten hold 9.7% of the sample, which has about 220,000 clones, 70% to 85% seen once. The source material was peripheral blood. The origin of the receptors is a man over 45 with active or convalescent COVID-19.

This chain joins TRBV7-2 and TRBJ2-3, with no clear D. The V gene lost 6 bases and the J gene lost 4 bases, with 11 bases spanning the gap. The CDR3 sequence is 13 residues long. CDR1 is SGHTA, CDR2 FQGNSA, per germline. The CDR3 bases are TGTGCCAGCAGTTCAAATTCAGCAGATACGCAGTATTTT. Protein: CASSSNSADTQYF.

V usage is TRBV3-1 (or the pseudogene TRBV3-2) and J usage is TRBJ1-1; perhaps TRBD1 as D (5 bases). Germline loops: CDR1 LGHDT, CDR2 YNNKEL (reference sequence). Between the trimmed V and J ends, which lost 3 bases and 4 bases, there was a span of 9 bases. CDR3 length: 13 residues. As DNA, the CDR3 is TGTGCCAGCAGCCATCGGGGGTCCACTGAAGCTTTCTTT. It encodes CASSHRGSTEAFF.

The chain couples TRBV28 to TRBJ2-7, with TRBD2 identical over 15 bases. Germline CDR1 MDHEN, CDR2 SYDVKM. The CDR3 sequence is 15 residues long. The junction had 1 base not matched to a gene; V was cut back by 4 bases and J by 3 bases. This CDR3 reads CASSSGLAGGYEQYF. The CDR3 coding sequence is TGTGCCAGCAGTTCGGGACTAGCGGGAGGCTACGAGCAGTACTTC.

The chain is built from TRBV5-6 and TRBJ2-2, with TRBD1 identical over 7 bases. The V segment lost 1 base and the J segment 6 bases; nucleotides outside the gene matches: 12. This CDR3 has 17 residues. Germline CDR1 reads SGHDT; CDR2 reads YYEEEE. The CDR3 loop is CASSLLFFRGYAGELFF. In DNA form, the CDR3 reads TGTGCCAGCAGCTTGCTGTTTTTCAGGGGGTATGCCGGGGAGCTGTTTTTT.

Remarks on this clone: The same CDR3 is also encoded by other DNA sequences in this sample. The V gene is TRBV2, the J gene TRBJ1-2; D is undetermined. The CDR3 is 12 residues long. CDR1 and CDR2 (germline): SNHLY, FYNNEI. V shed 5 bases and J shed 2 bases, with 6 bases lying between them. This CDR3 is CASSTRNYGYTF. CDR3 nucleotide sequence: TGTGCCAGCAGTACCAGGAACTATGGCTACACCTTC.

In this sample, this clone turned up a few times. The chain couples TRBV20-1 to TRBJ1-2; D not resolved. Per the germline V gene, CDR1 is DFQATT and CDR2 is SNEGSKA (reference sequence). This CDR3 has 11 amino acids. DNA of the CDR3: TGCAGCGGCGGCGGGAGCTATGGCTACACCTTC. It codes for CSGGGSYGYTF.

CDR3 in amino acids: CASSPPQGRNGYTF. The CDR3 bases are TGTGCCAGCAGCCCCCCACAGGGAAGGAATGGCTACACCTTC. The rearrangement joins TRBV9 to TRBJ1-2; possible D gene TRBD1, 6 bases. With 4 bases removed from V and 6 bases from J, the gap between germline ends came to 16 bases. Germline CDR1 reads SGDLS; CDR2 reads YYNGEE. The CDR3 runs to 14 residues.

J is TRBJ2-3 and V is TRBV15; tentatively, D is TRBD1 (6 bases). The V end lost 0 bases, the J end lost 5 bases, and 15 bases lay between the germline ends. Germline CDR1 LNHNV, CDR2 YYDKDF (reference sequence). CDR3 length: 16 amino acids. The CDR3 sequence: CATSREFRTVEDTQYF. The CDR3 bases are TGTGCCACCAGCAGAGAATTTCGGACAGTAGAAGATACGCAGTATTTT.

V and J are TRBV2 and TRBJ2-3; TRBD2 matches at 9 bases. Germline CDR1 and CDR2: SNHLY and FYNNEI. CDR3 length: 17 residues. The V gene end was trimmed by 0 bases and the J gene end by 3 bases; junction bases not matched to a gene: 7. The CDR3 protein is CASSEAGLAGLTDTQYF. The CDR3 bases are TGTGCCAGCAGTGAAGCCGGGCTAGCGGGACTAACAGATACGCAGTATTTT. The entire variable domain, with the rest obtained from reference TRBV2 and TRBJ2-3, is as follows: EPEVTQTPSHQVTQMGQEVILRCVPISNHLYFYWYRQILGQKVEFLVSFYNNEISEKSEIFDDQFSVERPDGSNFTLKIRSTKLEDSAMYFCASSEAGLAGLTDTQYFGPGTRLTVL.

The rearrangement joins TRBV4-2 to TRBJ2-2; 12 nucleotides agree with TRBD2. This CDR3 is built from 18 residues. Germline assignment: CDR1 LGHNA and CDR2 YNFKEQ. With V trimmed by 3 bases and J by 3 bases, 8 bases remained unmatched. The CDR3 nucleotides are TGTGCCAGCAGCCATACTAGCGGGGGGAACTTCGACACCGGGGAGCTGTTTTTT. This encodes CASSHTSGGNFDTGELFF.

The chain links TRBV28 to TRBJ1-2; 7 nucleotides line up with TRBD1. Trimming at V came to 5 bases and at J to 6 bases, leaving 9 bases not matched to a gene. The germline V gene encodes CDR1 MDHEN and CDR2 SYDVKM. The CDR3 is 14 residues long. Here the CDR3 reads CASSVGTESDGYTF. The CDR3, as DNA: TGTGCCAGCAGTGTCGGGACAGAAAGTGATGGCTACACCTTC.

The chain joins TRBV19 to TRBJ2-3, with 15 bases matching TRBD2. Germline loops: CDR1 LNHDA, CDR2 SQIVND (reference sequence). Germline trimming cut 10 bases from V and 2 bases from J; bases unmatched to any gene: 4. The CDR3 length is 15 residues. Written as DNA, the CDR3 is TGTGCCACTGGGACTAGCGGGGGGCCCACAGATACGCAGTATTTT. This encodes CATGTSGGPTDTQYF.

CDR3 in DNA: TGTGCCAGCACCTTACAGCCCCAGCATTTT. Residues: CASTLQPQHF. V gene TRBV3-1 (or the pseudogene TRBV3-2) combines with J gene TRBJ1-5; no firm D call. The CDR3 totals 10 residues. Trimming shortened V by 7 bases and J by 7 bases, and 5 bases separated the two germline ends. Germline V gives CDR1 LGHDT, CDR2 YNNKEL (reference sequence).

The V and J genes are TRBV23-1 and TRBJ1-2; tentatively, D is TRBD1 (6 bases). TRBV23-1 is an open reading frame whose function is uncertain. V was cut by 4 bases and J by 2 bases, with 17 bases left in between. This CDR3 is 16 amino acids long. CDR3 sequence reads: CASSLIRGSENYGYTF. The CDR3 DNA reads as TGCGCCAGCAGTCTTATCAGGGGCAGCGAAAACTATGGCTACACCTTC.

V gene TRBV5-6 combines with J gene TRBJ1-1; possible D gene TRBD1, 5 bases. Trimming took off 1 base at V and 1 base at J, with 11 bases between the two ends. The length of the CDR3 is 15 residues. The germline V gene encodes CDR1 SGHDT and CDR2 YYEEEE. DNA of the CDR3: TGTGCCAGCAGCTTGTTGGCAACAGGGAACACTGAAGCTTTCTTT. It translates to CASSLLATGNTEAFF.

The chain combines TRBV27 with TRBJ1-1, with TRBD1 as a possible D gene (6 bases). Between the trimmed V and J ends, which lost 1 base and 4 bases, there was a span of 10 bases. Per the germline V gene, CDR1 is MNHEY and CDR2 is SMNVEV (reference sequence). The CDR3 spans 14 residues. DNA for the CDR3: TGTGCCAGCAGTTTATGGGGGGGCCTCACTGAAGCTTTCTTT. Its translation is CASSLWGGLTEAFF.